Included here is one T cell receptor beta chain sequence, with context. The data were obtained in a study of T cells in Graves' hyperthyroidism and ophthalmopathy. From RNA transcripts, TCR beta CDR3 regions were amplified. HTBI primers drove first-round RT-PCR of the TCR CDR3. Each CDR3 protein gets one entry after TCRdb re-called the multiplex PCR reads with MiXCR. The table lists about 400,000 distinct CDR3 sequences, about 15% of them singletons. The junction had 3 bases not matched to a gene; V was cut back by 2 bases and J by 7 bases. Germline lookup yields CDR1 SGHDT and CDR2 YYEEEE. The CDR3 runs 14 residues.

The TCR sequence derives from a young woman with Graves' hyperthyroidism that later progressed to Graves' ophthalmopathy. Sequenced input: blood. The V gene is TRBV5-6, the J gene TRBJ2-1; 10 bases match TRBD2. CDR3 DNA: TGTGCCAGCAGCTTACTAGCGGGAACAAATGAGCAGTTCTTC. This translates into CASSLLAGTNEQFF. Filled out from reference TRBV5-6 and TRBJ2-1, the complete variable domain reads DAGVTQSPTHLIKTRGQQVTLRCSPKSGHDTVSWYQQALGQGPQFIFQYYEEEERQRGNFPDRFSGHQFPNYSSELNVNALLLGDSALYLCASSLLAGTNEQFFGPGTRLTVL.